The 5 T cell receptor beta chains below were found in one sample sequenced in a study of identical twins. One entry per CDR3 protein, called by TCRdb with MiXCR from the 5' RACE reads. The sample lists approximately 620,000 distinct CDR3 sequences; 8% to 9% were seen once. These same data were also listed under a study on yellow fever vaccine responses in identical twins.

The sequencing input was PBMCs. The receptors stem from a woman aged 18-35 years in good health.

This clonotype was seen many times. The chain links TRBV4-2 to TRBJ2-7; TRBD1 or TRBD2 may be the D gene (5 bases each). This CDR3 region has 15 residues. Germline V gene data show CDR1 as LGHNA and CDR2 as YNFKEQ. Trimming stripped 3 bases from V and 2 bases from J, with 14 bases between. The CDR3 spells CASSQDRDGTYEQYF. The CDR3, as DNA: TGTGCCAGCAGCCAGGACCGGGACGGCACCTACGAGCAGTACTTC.

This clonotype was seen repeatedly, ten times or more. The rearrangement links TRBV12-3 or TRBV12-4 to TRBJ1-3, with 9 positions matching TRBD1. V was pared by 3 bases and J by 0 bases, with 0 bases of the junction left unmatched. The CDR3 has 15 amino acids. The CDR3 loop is CASSLTGGSGNTIYF. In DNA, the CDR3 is TGTGCCAGCAGTTTGACAGGGGGCTCTGGAAACACCATATATTTT.

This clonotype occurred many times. CDR3 nucleotides: TGCGCCAGCAGCCCCACCCTCGACAGGGCCACCGGGGAGCTGTTTTTT. Translated, it gives CASSPTLDRATGELFF. The rearrangement joins TRBV5-1 to TRBJ2-2; 7 nucleotides agree with TRBD1. Germline CDR1 reads SGHRS; CDR2 reads YFSETQ. Germline trimming cut 4 bases from V and 4 bases from J; bases unmatched to any gene: 10. This CDR3 contains 16 residues.

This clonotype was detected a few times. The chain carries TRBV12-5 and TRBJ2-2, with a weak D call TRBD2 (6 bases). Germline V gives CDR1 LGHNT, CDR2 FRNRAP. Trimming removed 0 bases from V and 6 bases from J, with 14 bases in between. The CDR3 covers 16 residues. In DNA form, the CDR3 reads TGTGCTAGTGGTTTGGTGGAGGGTGAGAAACCCGGGGAGCTGTTTTTT. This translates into CASGLVEGEKPGELFF.

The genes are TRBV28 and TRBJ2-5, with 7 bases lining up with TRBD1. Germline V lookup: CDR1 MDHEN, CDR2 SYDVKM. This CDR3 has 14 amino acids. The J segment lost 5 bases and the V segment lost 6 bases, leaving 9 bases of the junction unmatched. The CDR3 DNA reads TGTGCCAGCAGATCCGGGACAGTCCGGGAGACCCAGTACTTC. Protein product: CASRSGTVRETQYF.